This T cell receptor beta chain was found in a study of identical twins (dated by TCRdb to the mid-2010s). Regarding the study in general: To test whether fetal clonotypes persist, this study deep-sequenced TCR alpha and beta repertoires from monozygotic twins, from unrelated adults of various ages, and from cord blood. To rule out contamination, replicate twin experiments were performed at different times with different library preparation protocols. The paper as a whole reports these results and caveats: A weaker excess of twin sharing was found in beta out-of-frame sequences because the signal-to-noise ratio was lowered by fewer shared sequences. Invariant T cells such as MAIT and iNKT could partly confound zero-insertion analyses, although diverse VJ usage argued against such confounding for most clonotypes. Because the same donors could not be followed over many years, the conclusions depended on cross-sectional statistical analysis. Compared with coincidental sharing between unrelated individuals, out-of-frame TCR alpha sequences shared between twins had an excess of sequences with low generation probability. Fewer insertions were carried by abundant cord blood beta clonotypes; a weaker similar trend was observed in young adult naive repertoires, while no such trend was observed in memory repertoires. Out-of-frame TCR alpha sharing in monozygotic twins was systematically underestimated by recombination models, whereas sharing between unrelated individuals was in agreement with the recombination models.

This clonotype was counted between two and nine times. Its recognized antigen is unknown. Base qualities are missing; no much larger clone stands one base away. The receptor library was made with 5' RACE. This sample was sequenced with an Illumina HiSeq 2000. A universal primer binding site was added through template switching, and the final cDNA carried a unique molecular identifier so that TCR cDNA molecules could be counted accurately. Specific primers in the conserved constant-segment region were used to synthesize first-strand cDNA for the TCR alpha and beta chains. To control for contamination, every cDNA library carried two barcodes: a SMART-Mk sample barcode plus Illumina barcodes. Two successive PCR steps introduced TruSeq adapter sequences along with Illumina sample barcodes. The TCR alpha and beta cDNA libraries were sequenced on the Illumina HiSeq platform using custom primers. In the authors' own workflow: MiGEC was used to process raw reads and extract unique molecular identifiers, and MiXCR was used to find CDR3 positions. For each individual, recombination models were inferred using an EM algorithm with the repgenHMM and IGoR tools. The analysis of shared clonotypes was done with the tcR package in R, with sharing normalized by the product of cloneset sizes. To study raw recombination without the effects of thymic and clonal selection, out-of-frame nonproductive sequences were analyzed. TCRdb reprocessing: public reads trimmed at Q25 with fastp, clones called with MiXCR, in-frame beta chains kept. Identical CDR3 protein sequences are pooled into one entry, listed with their most common genes and DNA. TCRdb, not the authors, supplied the V and J calls. For this sample there are 600,000 to 850,000 distinct CDR3 sequences; roughly 18% appear just once. The ten largest clones capture 13% of the sample.

Every donor was a healthy Caucasian. The twin cohort consisted of three pairs of female monozygotic twins, all aged about 18 to 29 years. Peripheral blood mononuclear cells were used as the source from which RNA for TCR libraries was isolated. A further study also used this sample, focusing on T cells expressing NK-cell markers. The second publication reports: TCR beta-chain repertoires were profiled in sorted CD3+CD56+NKG2C+, CD3+CD56+NKG2C- and CD3+CD56-NKG2C+ T-cell subsets from several donors. Among the eight sequenced donors, seven were HCMV-seropositive and one was HCMV-seronegative. In several experiments an anti-gammadeltaTCR antibody was added to restrict sorting to alphabetaTCR-expressing T cells. In more than 5 donors, the dominant CD3+CD56+NKG2C+ clonotypes were found to rank among the top 10 CD8+ clonotypes and to make up roughly 1.0-7.5% of CD8+ T cells. Those dominant clonotypes were again the most abundant among CD3+CD56-NKG2C+ cells in a handful of donors, at about 25-60.1%. Whether the expanded NKG2C-expressing T cell clones were specific for HCMV antigens remained unclear. The study sequenced eight donors, all healthy volunteers chosen at random: three men and five women. HCMV-specific IgG was detected in serum with a commercial ELISA kit to determine HCMV serostatus. For about six donors, bulk peripheral blood T-cell repertoires were also sequenced from unsorted PBMC. Reads were demultiplexed and grouped by UMI with MIGEC, and clonotypes were assembled and quantified with MiTCR. To exclude erroneous sequences, only TCR cDNA sequences supported by at least two reads were retained. The tcR package was used for downstream repertoire analysis, and clonotypes were matched across fractions by CDR3 nucleotide sequence plus V segment. VDJmatch was used to annotate antigen specificity against VDJdb, with one amino acid substitution allowed in CDR3.

This TCR derives from a woman younger than 35 in good health. Sample: PBMCs.

The CDR3 region has the sequence CASSTPGLAGDEQYF. At the DNA level, the sequence is TGTGCCAGCAGCACACCGGGACTAGCGGGAGACGAGCAGTACTTC. The rearranged segments are TRBV12-3 or TRBV12-4 and TRBJ2-7; 14 middle bases align to TRBD2. Reading from cysteine to phenylalanine, the CDR3 counts 15 amino acids. Only the CDR3 DNA is retained, 45 bases long and in frame from the first base. V loses 6 bases at its end and J loses 5 bases; junction bases beyond the gene matches: 6.